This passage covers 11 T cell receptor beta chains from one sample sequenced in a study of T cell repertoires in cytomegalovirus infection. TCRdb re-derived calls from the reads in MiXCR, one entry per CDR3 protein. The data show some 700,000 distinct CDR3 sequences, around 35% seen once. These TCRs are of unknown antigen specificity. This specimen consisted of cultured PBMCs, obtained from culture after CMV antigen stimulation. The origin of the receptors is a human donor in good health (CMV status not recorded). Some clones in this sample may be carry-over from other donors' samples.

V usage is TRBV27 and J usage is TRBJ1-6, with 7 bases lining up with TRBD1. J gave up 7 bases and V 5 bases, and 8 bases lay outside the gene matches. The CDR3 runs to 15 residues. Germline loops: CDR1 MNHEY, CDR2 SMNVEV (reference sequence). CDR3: CASSQRTGANSPLHF. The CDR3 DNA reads TGTGCCAGCAGTCAGCGGACAGGAGCCAATTCACCCCTCCACTTT.

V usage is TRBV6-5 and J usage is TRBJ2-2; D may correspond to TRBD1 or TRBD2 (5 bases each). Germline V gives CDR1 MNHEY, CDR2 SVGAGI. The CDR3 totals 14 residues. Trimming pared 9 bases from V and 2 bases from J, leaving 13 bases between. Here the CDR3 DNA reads TGTGCCAGTAAGGGACGGCAAAACACCGGGGAGCTGTTTTTT. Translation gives CASKGRQNTGELFF.

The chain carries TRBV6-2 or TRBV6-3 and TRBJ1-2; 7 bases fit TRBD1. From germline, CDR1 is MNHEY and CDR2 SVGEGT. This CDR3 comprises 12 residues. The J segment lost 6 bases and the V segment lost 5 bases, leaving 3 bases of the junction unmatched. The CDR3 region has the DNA TGTGCCAGCAGTCAGGGGGAGAATGGCTACACCTTC. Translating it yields CASSQGENGYTF.

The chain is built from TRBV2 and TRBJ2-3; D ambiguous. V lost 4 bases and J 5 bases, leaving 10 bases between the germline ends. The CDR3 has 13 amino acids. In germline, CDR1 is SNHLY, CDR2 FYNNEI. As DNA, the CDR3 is TGTGCCAGCAGTGGAGAGACAAGAGATACGCAGTATTTT. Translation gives CASSGETRDTQYF.

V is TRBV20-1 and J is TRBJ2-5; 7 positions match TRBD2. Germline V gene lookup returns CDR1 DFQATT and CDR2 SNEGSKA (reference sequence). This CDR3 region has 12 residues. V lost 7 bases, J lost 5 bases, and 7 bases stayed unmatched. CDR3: CSVMGRGETQYF. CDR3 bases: TGCAGTGTCATGGGGCGGGGGGAGACCCAGTACTTC.

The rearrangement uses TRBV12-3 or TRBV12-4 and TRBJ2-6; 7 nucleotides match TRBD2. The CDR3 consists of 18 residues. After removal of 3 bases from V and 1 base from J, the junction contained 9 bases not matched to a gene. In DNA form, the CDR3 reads TGTGCCAGCAGTTTTTCAGCGGGACGCCTATCTGGGGCCAACGTCCTGACTTTC. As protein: CASSFSAGRLSGANVLTF.

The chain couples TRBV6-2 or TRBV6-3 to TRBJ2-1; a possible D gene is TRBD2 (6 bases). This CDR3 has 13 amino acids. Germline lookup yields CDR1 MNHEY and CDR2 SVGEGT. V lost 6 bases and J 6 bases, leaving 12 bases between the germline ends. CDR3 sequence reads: CASSPAGSNEQFF. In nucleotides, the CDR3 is TGTGCCAGCAGCCCCGCGGGGAGCAATGAGCAGTTCTTC.

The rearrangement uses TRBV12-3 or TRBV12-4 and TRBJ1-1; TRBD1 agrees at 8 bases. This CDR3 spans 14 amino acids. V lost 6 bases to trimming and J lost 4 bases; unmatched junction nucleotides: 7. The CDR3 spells CASRMTGVGTEAFF. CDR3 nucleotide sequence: TGTGCCAGCAGAATGACAGGGGTCGGCACTGAAGCTTTCTTT.

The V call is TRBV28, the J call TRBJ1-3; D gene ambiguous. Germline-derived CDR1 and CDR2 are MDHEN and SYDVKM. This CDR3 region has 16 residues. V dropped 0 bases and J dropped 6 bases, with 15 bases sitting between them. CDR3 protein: CASSLWRISAENTIYF. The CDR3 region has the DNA TGTGCCAGCAGTTTATGGCGCATTAGTGCGGAAAACACCATATATTTT.

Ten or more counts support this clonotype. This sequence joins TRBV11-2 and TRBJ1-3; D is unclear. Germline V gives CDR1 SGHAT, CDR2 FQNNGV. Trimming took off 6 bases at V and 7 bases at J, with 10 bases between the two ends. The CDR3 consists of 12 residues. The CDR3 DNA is TGTGCCAGCAGTACCCCCGGGAACACCATATATTTT. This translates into CASSTPGNTIYF.

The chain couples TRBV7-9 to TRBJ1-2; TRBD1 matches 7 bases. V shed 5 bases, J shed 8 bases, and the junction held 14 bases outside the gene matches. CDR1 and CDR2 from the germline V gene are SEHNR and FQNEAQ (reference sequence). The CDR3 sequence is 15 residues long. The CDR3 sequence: CASSQGGGRGNGYTF. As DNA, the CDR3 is TGTGCCAGCAGCCAAGGGGGGGGCAGGGGGAACGGCTACACCTTC.